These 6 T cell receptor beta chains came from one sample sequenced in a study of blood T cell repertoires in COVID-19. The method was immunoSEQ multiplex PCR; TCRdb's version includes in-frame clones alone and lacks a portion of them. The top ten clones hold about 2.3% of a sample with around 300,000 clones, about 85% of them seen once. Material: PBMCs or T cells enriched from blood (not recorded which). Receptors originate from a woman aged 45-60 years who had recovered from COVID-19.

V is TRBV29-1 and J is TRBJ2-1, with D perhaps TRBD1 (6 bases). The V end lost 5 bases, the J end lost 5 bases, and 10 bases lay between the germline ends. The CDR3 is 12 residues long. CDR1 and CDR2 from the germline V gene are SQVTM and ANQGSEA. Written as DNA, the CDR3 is TGCAGCGTTTTAACAGGGAACAATGAGCAGTTCTTC. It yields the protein CSVLTGNNEQFF.

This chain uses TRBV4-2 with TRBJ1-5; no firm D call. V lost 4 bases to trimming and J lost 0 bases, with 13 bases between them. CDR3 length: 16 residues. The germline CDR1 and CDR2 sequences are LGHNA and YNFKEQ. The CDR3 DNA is TGTGCCAGCAGCCCTACCTTGGGAGTTAGCAATCAGCCCCAGCATTTT. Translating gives CASSPTLGVSNQPQHF.

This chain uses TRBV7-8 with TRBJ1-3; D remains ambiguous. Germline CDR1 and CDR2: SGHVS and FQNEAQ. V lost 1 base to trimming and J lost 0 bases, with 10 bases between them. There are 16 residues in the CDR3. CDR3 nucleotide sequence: TGTGCCAGCAGCTTAGTAGCAGTCCTCTCTGGAAACACCATATATTTT. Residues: CASSLVAVLSGNTIYF.

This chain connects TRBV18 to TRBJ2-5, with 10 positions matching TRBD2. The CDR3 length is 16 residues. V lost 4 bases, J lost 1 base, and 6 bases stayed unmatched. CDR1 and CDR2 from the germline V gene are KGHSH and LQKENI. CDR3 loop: CASSRKASGSQETQYF. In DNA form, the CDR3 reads TGTGCCAGCTCACGCAAGGCTAGCGGGAGCCAAGAGACCCAGTACTTC.

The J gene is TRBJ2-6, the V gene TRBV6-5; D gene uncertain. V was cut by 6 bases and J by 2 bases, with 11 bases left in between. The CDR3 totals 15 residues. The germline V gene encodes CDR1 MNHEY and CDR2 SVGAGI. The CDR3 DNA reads TGTGCCAGCAGACATACACCCGCTGGGGCCAACGTCCTGACTTTC. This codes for CASRHTPAGANVLTF.

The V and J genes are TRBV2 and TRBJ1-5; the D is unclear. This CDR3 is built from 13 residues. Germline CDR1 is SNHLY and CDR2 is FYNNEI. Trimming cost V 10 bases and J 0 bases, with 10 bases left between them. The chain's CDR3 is CATSDYSNQPQHF. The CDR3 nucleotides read TGTGCCACCTCAGATTATAGCAATCAGCCCCAGCATTTT.